This entry concerns a single TCR beta chain. Its specificity is unknown. Everyone who donated was a healthy bone marrow donor. The CDR3 has 14 residues. V was clipped by 8 bases and J by 0 bases, with 11 bases between them. Germline V gene lookup returns CDR1 SNHLY and CDR2 FYNNEI. This entry is derived from a study of cytomegalovirus exposure and HLA in healthy donors. General study results and limits: The authors later linked a missense DCLRE1C variant to TCR beta V- and J-gene trimming. HLA alleles showed associations with fewer than 20,000 TCR beta sequences in a later analysis, at a 0.05 false discovery rate.

PCR involved 60 Vbeta and 13 Jbeta primers. TCRdb keeps only in-frame clones here, not all; method: immunoSEQ multiplex PCR. The data hold about 120,000 clones, with approximately 80% observed a single time. The specimen sequenced was PBMCs. The rearrangement uses TRBV2 and TRBJ1-3; no clear D. This TCR came from a man between 18 and 35 years old in good health and CMV-seronegative. The CDR3 spells CASSSGFSGNTIYF. For the CDR3, the DNA is TGTGCCAGCTCATCGGGATTCTCTGGAAACACCATATATTTT.